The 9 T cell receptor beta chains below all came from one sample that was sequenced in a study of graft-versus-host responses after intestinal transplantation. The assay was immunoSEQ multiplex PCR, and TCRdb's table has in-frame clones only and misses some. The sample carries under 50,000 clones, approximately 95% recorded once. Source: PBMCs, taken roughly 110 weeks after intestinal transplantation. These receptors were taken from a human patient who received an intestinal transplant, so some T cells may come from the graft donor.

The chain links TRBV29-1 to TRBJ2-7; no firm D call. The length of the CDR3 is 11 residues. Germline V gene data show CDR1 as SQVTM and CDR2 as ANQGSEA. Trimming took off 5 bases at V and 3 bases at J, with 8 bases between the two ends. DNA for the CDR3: TGCAGCGTTAACGGTGACTACGAGCAGTACTTC. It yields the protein CSVNGDYEQYF.

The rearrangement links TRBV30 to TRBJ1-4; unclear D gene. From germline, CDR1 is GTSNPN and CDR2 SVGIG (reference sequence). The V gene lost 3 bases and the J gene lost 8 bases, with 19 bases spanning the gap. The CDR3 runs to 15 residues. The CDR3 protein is CAWSPFSGEGEKLFF. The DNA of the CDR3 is TGTGCCTGGAGCCCCTTCAGTGGCGAGGGCGAAAAACTGTTTTTT.

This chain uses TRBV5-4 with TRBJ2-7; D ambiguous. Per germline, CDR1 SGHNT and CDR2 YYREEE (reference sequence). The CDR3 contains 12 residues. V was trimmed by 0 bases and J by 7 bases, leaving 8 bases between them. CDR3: CASSLALGEQYF. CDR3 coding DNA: TGTGCCAGCAGCTTGGCCCTGGGTGAGCAGTACTTC.

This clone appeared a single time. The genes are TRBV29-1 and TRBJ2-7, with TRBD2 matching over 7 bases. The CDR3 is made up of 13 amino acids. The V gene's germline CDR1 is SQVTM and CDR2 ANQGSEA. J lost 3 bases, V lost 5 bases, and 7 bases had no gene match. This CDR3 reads CSVMVSGYYEQYF. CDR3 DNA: TGCAGCGTTATGGTTAGCGGGTACTACGAGCAGTACTTC.

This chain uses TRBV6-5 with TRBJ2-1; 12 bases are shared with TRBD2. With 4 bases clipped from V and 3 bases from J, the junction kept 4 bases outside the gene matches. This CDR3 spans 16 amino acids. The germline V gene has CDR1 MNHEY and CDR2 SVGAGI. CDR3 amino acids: CASSLGTSGRYNEQFF. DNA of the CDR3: TGTGCCAGCAGTTTGGGGACTAGCGGGCGCTACAATGAGCAGTTCTTC.

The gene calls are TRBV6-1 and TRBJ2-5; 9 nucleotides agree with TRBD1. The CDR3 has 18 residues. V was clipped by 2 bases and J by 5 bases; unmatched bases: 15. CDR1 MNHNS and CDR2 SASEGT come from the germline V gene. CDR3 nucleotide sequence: TGTGCCAGCAGTGAAATGGGGATGGCACAGGGGGCTCGGGAGACCCAGTACTTC. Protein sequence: CASSEMGMAQGARETQYF.

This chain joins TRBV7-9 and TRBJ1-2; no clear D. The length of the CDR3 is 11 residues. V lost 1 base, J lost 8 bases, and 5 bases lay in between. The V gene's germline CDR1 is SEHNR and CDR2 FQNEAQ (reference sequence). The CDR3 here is CASSLVGGYTF. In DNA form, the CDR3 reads TGTGCCAGCAGCTTAGTAGGAGGCTACACCTTC.

The CDR3 here is CASSSGGRAVNTIYF. The CDR3 DNA follows: TGCGCCAGCAGCTCTGGGGGCAGGGCTGTAAACACCATATATTTT. The V call is TRBV5-1, the J call TRBJ1-3; TRBD1 is a possible D gene (6 bases). V shed 3 bases and J shed 6 bases, with 16 bases lying between them. Germline CDR1 and CDR2: SGHRS and YFSETQ. This CDR3 spans 15 amino acids.

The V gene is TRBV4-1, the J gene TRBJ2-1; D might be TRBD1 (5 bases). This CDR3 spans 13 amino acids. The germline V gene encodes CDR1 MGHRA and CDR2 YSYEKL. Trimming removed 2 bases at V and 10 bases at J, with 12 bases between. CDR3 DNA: TGCGCCAGCAGCCAACTTCCGGACACCGAGCAGTTCTTC. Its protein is CASSQLPDTEQFF.